Each of the 25 T cell receptor beta chains below was sequenced from the same sample in a study of blood T cells in healthy people across ages. Together with a sample-barcoded 5' primer, a J-beta primer mix was included in a second PCR lasting roughly 6 to 12 cycles. TCRdb reprocessed the 5' RACE reads via MiXCR and lists one record per CDR3 protein. The sample carries approximately 810,000 distinct CDR3 sequences, roughly 35% recorded once. The material sequenced was blood. These TCRs come from a man younger than 35 in good health.

DNA of the CDR3: TGTGCCAGCAGTTACGCCGGGCCGGGCAGAGAGACCCAGTACTTC. Translated: CASSYAGPGRETQYF. The rearrangement uses TRBV6-2 or TRBV6-3 and TRBJ2-5; no firm D call. Germline V gives CDR1 MNHEY, CDR2 SVGEGT. The V gene lost 2 bases and the J gene lost 4 bases, with 14 bases spanning the gap. This CDR3 region has 15 residues.

This clonotype was counted at least ten times. The CDR3 here is CSVTGTPTGEQFF. The CDR3 nucleotides are TGCAGCGTAACCGGGACACCAACGGGTGAGCAGTTCTTC. The chain is built from TRBV29-1 and TRBJ2-1, with a tentative D call TRBD1 (6 bases). CDR3 size: 13 residues. V gave up 6 bases and J gave up 9 bases, with 18 bases separating them. Germline values: CDR1 SQVTM, CDR2 ANQGSEA.

The table lists this clonotype with a few counts. The V call is TRBV7-6, the J call TRBJ1-2; a weak D match, TRBD1 (5 bases). The CDR3 loop spans 14 amino acids. V was shortened by 7 bases and J by 4 bases, with 16 bases between the two germline ends. The germline V gene has CDR1 SGHVS and CDR2 FNYEAQ. CDR3 loop: CASTSSGSSYGYTF. In DNA form, the CDR3 reads TGTGCCAGCACCTCCTCAGGGAGTAGCTATGGCTACACCTTC.

V usage is TRBV5-6 and J usage is TRBJ1-5; tentative D call: TRBD1 (6 bases). This CDR3 comprises 14 residues. V lost 4 bases to trimming and J lost 5 bases, with 13 bases between them. CDR1 and CDR2 (germline): SGHDT, YYEEEE. The CDR3 region is CASSPHPGDQPQHF. CDR3 in DNA: TGTGCCAGCAGCCCCCACCCAGGGGATCAGCCCCAGCATTTT.

Here the CDR3 DNA reads TGCAGTGCCCCCCCGCAGGGTAGCTACAATGAGCAGTTCTTC. Its protein product is CSAPPQGSYNEQFF. J is TRBJ2-1 and V is TRBV20-1, with a tentative D call TRBD1 (5 bases). Germline V gene lookup returns CDR1 DFQATT and CDR2 SNEGSKA (reference sequence). Trimming took 6 bases from V and 3 from J, leaving 15 bases between them. The CDR3 is made up of 14 amino acids.

This clonotype showed up many times. The CDR3 reads CSALWGREQYF. The CDR3 coding sequence is TGCAGCGCCTTGTGGGGGAGAGAGCAGTACTTC. This sequence joins TRBV29-1 and TRBJ2-7; D assignment may be TRBD1 or TRBD2 (5 bases each). This CDR3 is 11 amino acids long. The V end lost 7 bases, the J end lost 7 bases, and 14 bases lay between the germline ends. Germline V gene sequence: CDR1 SQVTM, CDR2 ANQGSEA.

V is TRBV3-1 and J is TRBJ2-1; D uncertain. Trimming stripped 0 bases from V and 9 bases from J, with 15 bases between. Germline assignment: CDR1 LGHDT and CDR2 YNNKEL (reference sequence). The CDR3 consists of 15 residues. CDR3 loop: CASSQDADAAIEQFF. The CDR3, as DNA: TGTGCCAGCAGCCAAGATGCGGACGCAGCGATTGAGCAGTTCTTC.

This clonotype occurred many times. Written as DNA, the CDR3 is TGTGCCAGCAGCCCTAGTGCGGGGGGGGGGAATGAGCAGTTCTTC. Residues: CASSPSAGGGNEQFF. V usage is TRBV12-3 or TRBV12-4 and J usage is TRBJ2-1; 9 positions match TRBD2. V was pared by 6 bases and J by 7 bases, with 10 bases of the junction left unmatched. The CDR3 sequence is 15 residues long.

The sample holds a few counts of this clonotype. The chain joins TRBV12-3 or TRBV12-4 to TRBJ2-3; D is unresolved. V was trimmed by 5 bases and J by 0 bases, leaving 12 bases between them. This CDR3 has 15 residues. CDR3 in amino acids: CASSRRAVSTDTQYF. CDR3 bases: TGTGCCAGCAGTCGCCGGGCGGTCAGCACAGATACGCAGTATTTT.

The CDR3 DNA sequence: TGTGCCACCAGTGATTTAGGTACGCAGTATTTT. Encoded protein: CATSDLGTQYF. This sequence joins TRBV24-1 and TRBJ2-3, with D uncertain. V shed 1 base and J shed 8 bases, with 3 bases lying between them. The germline V gene has CDR1 KGHDR and CDR2 SFDVKD. The CDR3 is 11 residues long.

The sample holds many counts of this clonotype. CDR3 residues: CASSRLLDTQYF. The CDR3 region has the DNA TGTGCCAGCAGCCGGCTACTCGATACGCAGTATTTT. The chain couples TRBV7-2 to TRBJ2-3, with unresolved D. CDR1 is SGHTA, CDR2 FQGNSA, per germline. V lost 5 bases, J lost 6 bases, and 9 bases lay in between. The CDR3 has 12 residues.

The chain uses TRBV14 and TRBJ1-2; D gene uncertain. Germline V CDR1 and CDR2: SGHDN, FVKESK. The CDR3 is 14 amino acids. Trimming took 0 bases from V and 8 from J, leaving 13 bases between them. The CDR3, as DNA: TGTGCCAGCAGCCAAGATCCCAGATCGCCGGGCTACACCTTC. This sequence encodes CASSQDPRSPGYTF.

This clonotype was seen repeatedly, ten times or more. The chain employs TRBV7-3 and TRBJ2-3; TRBD1 might be the D (5 bases). The ends were cut back, 3 bases at V and 2 bases at J, with 12 bases in the middle. Looked up from germline, CDR1 is SGHTA and CDR2 is FQGTGA. CDR3 length equals 15 residues. The CDR3 reads CASSFLGGATDTQYF. CDR3 bases: TGTGCCAGCAGCTTCCTTGGTGGGGCCACAGATACGCAGTATTTT. Based on the CDR3 plus reference TRBV7-3 and TRBJ2-3, the full variable domain is GAGVSQTPSNKVTEKGKYVELRCDPISGHTALYWYRQSLGQGPEFLIYFQGTGAADDSGLPNDRFFAVRPEGSVSTLKIQRTERGDSAVYLCASSFLGGATDTQYFGPGTRLTVL.

The chain joins TRBV6-5 to TRBJ2-1; either TRBD1 or TRBD2 may supply D (5 bases each). The CDR3 spans 16 residues. Trimming shortened V by 0 bases and J by 5 bases, and 14 bases separated the two germline ends. The germline V gene has CDR1 MNHEY and CDR2 SVGAGI. Here the CDR3 DNA reads TGTGCCAGCAGTTACTCGATGGCGGGCAGGGACAATGAGCAGTTCTTC. Translation: CASSYSMAGRDNEQFF.

This clonotype was observed a few times. This rearrangement joins TRBV2 to TRBJ2-5; 8 bases are a match to TRBD1. TRBJ2-7 explains the end of the DNA better; the J call may be wrong. Germline V lookup: CDR1 SNHLY, CDR2 FYNNEI. The length of the CDR3 is 16 residues. CDR3 sequence: CASSDFATGVRYEQYF. In DNA, the CDR3 is TGTGCCAGCAGTGATTTTGCGACAGGGGTTCGGTACGAGCAGTACTTC.

This clonotype was seen a handful of times. The chain is built from TRBV27 and TRBJ1-2; 7 nucleotides line up with TRBD1. This CDR3 region has 18 residues. Losses at the gene ends were 6 bases for V and 0 bases for J; bases not matched to a gene: 16. Germline V lookup: CDR1 MNHEY, CDR2 SMNVEV (reference sequence). DNA of the CDR3: TGTGCCAGCAGCGGGACAGTTCCCTCCCCTACTACTAACTATGGCTACACCTTC. Translated: CASSGTVPSPTTNYGYTF.

This clonotype was seen only a few times. V gene TRBV20-1 combines with J gene TRBJ1-2; 9 nucleotides align to TRBD1. The junction had 11 bases not matched to a gene; V was cut back by 3 bases and J by 3 bases. The CDR3 contains 16 residues. Per the germline V gene, CDR1 is DFQATT and CDR2 is SNEGSKA (reference sequence). The CDR3 loop is CSASPYTRTGDYGYTF. The CDR3, as DNA: TGCAGTGCTAGCCCATATACTAGGACAGGGGACTATGGCTACACCTTC.

The chain is built from TRBV7-2 and TRBJ1-1; D ambiguous. Per germline, CDR1 SGHTA and CDR2 FQGNSA. The CDR3 runs to 14 residues. With 6 bases removed from V and 1 base from J, the gap between germline ends came to 12 bases. In nucleotides, the CDR3 is TGTGCCAGCAGTGCCTTAGCATCGAACACTGAAGCTTTCTTT. The encoded protein is CASSALASNTEAFF. Filled out from reference TRBV7-2 and TRBJ1-1, the complete variable domain reads GAGVSQSPSNKVTEKGKDVELRCDPISGHTALYWYRQSLGQGLEFLIYFQGNSAPDKSGLPSDRFSAERTGGSVSTLTIQRTQQEDSAVYLCASSALASNTEAFFGQGTRLTVV.

Only a few counts were recorded for this clonotype. J is TRBJ2-5 and V is TRBV15; TRBD2 is a possible D gene (7 bases). The V end was cut by 2 bases, the J end by 3 bases, with 16 bases between. The CDR3 spans 16 residues. Germline V CDR1 and CDR2: LNHNV, YYDKDF (reference sequence). This CDR3 is CATSRSSGGREETQYF. As DNA, the CDR3 is TGTGCCACCAGCAGATCATCGGGGGGCAGGGAAGAGACCCAGTACTTC.

The CDR3, as DNA: TGCGCCAGCAGCTTGGCCGGGACAGGGCTAGAGACCCAGTACTTC. This encodes CASSLAGTGLETQYF. The chain is built from TRBV5-1 and TRBJ2-5; 9 bases match TRBD1. Germline assignment: CDR1 SGHRS and CDR2 YFSETQ. Trimming cost V 0 bases and J 4 bases; bases outside gene matches: 4. This CDR3 has 15 residues.

Remarks on this clonotype: A much bigger clone sits one base away, suggesting this may be a read error. The chain couples TRBV7-6 to TRBJ2-1; TRBD1 matches 7 bases. Germline V CDR1 and CDR2: SGHVS, FNYEAQ. This CDR3 is 15 amino acids long. CDR3: CASSLVQGEYKEQFF. As DNA, the CDR3 is TGTGCCAGCAGCTTAGTCCAGGGGGAATACAAGGAGCAGTTCTTC.

This clonotype has a count of ten or more. V is TRBV6-2 or TRBV6-3 and J is TRBJ2-3, with a possible D match to TRBD1 (6 bases). The germline CDR1 and CDR2 sequences are MNHEY and SVGEGT. This CDR3 region has 15 residues. Trimming cost V 4 bases and J 4 bases, with 15 bases left between them. The CDR3 loop is CASSWTASRADTQYF. Here the CDR3 DNA reads TGTGCCAGCAGTTGGACAGCATCCCGGGCAGATACGCAGTATTTT.

The J gene is TRBJ2-5, the V gene TRBV2; D is perhaps TRBD2 (6 bases). Trimming cost V 6 bases and J 3 bases, with 11 bases left between them. The CDR3 has 13 amino acids. The germline gives CDR1 SNHLY, CDR2 FYNNEI. The CDR3 DNA reads as TGTGCCAGCAGCGGGAGTAAGGAAGAGACCCAGTACTTC. Encoded protein: CASSGSKEETQYF.

The chain joins TRBV7-2 to TRBJ2-1; 11 bases line up with TRBD2. Unmatched junction bases numbered 7, after V lost 5 bases and J lost 7 bases. CDR3 size: 15 residues. The V gene's germline CDR1 is SGHTA and CDR2 FQGNSA. The CDR3 sequence: CASSLRTSGWNEQFF. For the CDR3, the DNA is TGTGCCAGCAGCCTCCGGACTAGCGGGTGGAATGAGCAGTTCTTC.

The genes are TRBV20-1 and TRBJ2-5; D is unresolved. The CDR3 covers 12 residues. V lost 6 bases, J lost 0 bases, and 8 bases lay in between. The germline V gene encodes CDR1 DFQATT and CDR2 SNEGSKA (reference sequence). The DNA for the CDR3 is TGCAGTGCAAGTCACTACCAAGAGACCCAGTACTTC. It encodes CSASHYQETQYF.